Here is one TCR beta chain with its context. CDR3 length: 16 amino acids. Germline V gene lookup returns CDR1 LNHDA and CDR2 SQIVND (reference sequence). Deletions cut 3 bases from V and 0 bases from J, with 14 bases between. These data belong to a study of shared clonotypes between healthy human individuals. Unsorted PBMCs provided DNA that was sequenced on ten immunoSEQ deep assay plates. The protocol was immunoSEQ multiplex PCR, while the TCRdb copy is restricted to in-frame clones and leaves out a portion. The repertoire holds fewer than 650,000 clones, with around 80% as singletons. This chain connects TRBV19 to TRBJ1-2; D is perhaps TRBD1 (5 bases). The origin of this receptor is a woman aged 35 to 49 in good health. Some clones in this sample may be carry-over from other donors' samples. Input material: PBMCs. The CDR3 nucleotides read TGTGCCAGTAGTATCCACCGACTGGGACCTAACTATGGCTACACCTTC. It specifies CASSIHRLGPNYGYTF.